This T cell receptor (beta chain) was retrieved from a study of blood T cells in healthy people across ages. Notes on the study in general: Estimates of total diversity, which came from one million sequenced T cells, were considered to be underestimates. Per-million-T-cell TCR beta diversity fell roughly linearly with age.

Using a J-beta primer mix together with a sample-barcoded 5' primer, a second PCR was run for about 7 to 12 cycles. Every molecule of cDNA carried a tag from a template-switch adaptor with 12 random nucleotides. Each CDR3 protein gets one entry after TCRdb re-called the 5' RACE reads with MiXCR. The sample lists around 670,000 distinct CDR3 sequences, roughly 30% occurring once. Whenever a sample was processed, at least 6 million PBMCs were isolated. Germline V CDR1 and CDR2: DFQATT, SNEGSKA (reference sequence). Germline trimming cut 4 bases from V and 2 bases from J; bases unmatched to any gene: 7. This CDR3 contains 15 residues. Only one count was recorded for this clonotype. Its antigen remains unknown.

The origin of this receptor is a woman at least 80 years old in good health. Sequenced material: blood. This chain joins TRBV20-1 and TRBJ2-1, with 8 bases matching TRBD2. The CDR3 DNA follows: TGCAGTGCTACTTCACTAGCGGAGACCTACAATGAGCAGTTCTTC. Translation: CSATSLAETYNEQFF.